The present T cell receptor (beta chain) was sequenced within a study of response to subunit inactivated influenza vaccine. Study outcomes and limitations: The authors put forward the suggestion that each seasonal influenza vaccination may bring in only a limited number of new T cells.

TCRdb re-called the RT-PCR reads with MiXCR, one entry per CDR3 protein. The sample holds a few hundred thousand distinct CDR3 sequences; around a fifth are singletons and the top ten take roughly 10%. V lost 1 base and J 6 bases, leaving 5 bases between the germline ends. The CDR3 spans 12 residues. Germline CDR1 and CDR2: SGHRS and YFSETQ. Turning to this clonotype: Its antigen is not known.

The input for sequencing was PBMCs from blood, taken 21 months after vaccination. V is TRBV5-1 and J is TRBJ2-1; D not resolved. The TCR sequence derives from a man between 45 and 75 years old who received an inactivated influenza vaccine. For the CDR3, the DNA is TGCGCCAGCAGCTTGCACGCCAATGAGCAGTTCTTC. It translates to CASSLHANEQFF.